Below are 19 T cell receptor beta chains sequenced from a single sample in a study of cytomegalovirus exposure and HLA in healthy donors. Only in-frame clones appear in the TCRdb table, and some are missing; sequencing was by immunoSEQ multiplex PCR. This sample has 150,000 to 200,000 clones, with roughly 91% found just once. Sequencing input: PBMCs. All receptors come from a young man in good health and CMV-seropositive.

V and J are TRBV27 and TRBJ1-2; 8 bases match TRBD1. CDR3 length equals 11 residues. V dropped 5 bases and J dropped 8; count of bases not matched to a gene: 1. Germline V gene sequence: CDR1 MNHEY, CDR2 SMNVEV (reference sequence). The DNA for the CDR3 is TGTGCCAGCAGTCAGGGGGCGGGCTACACCTTC. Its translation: CASSQGAGYTF.

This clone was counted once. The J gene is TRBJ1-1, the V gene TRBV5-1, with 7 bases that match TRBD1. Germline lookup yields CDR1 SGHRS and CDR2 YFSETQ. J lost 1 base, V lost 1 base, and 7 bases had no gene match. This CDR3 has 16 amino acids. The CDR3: CASSLFSDRANTEAFF. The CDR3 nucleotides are TGCGCCAGCAGCTTGTTTTCTGACAGGGCGAACACTGAAGCTTTCTTT.

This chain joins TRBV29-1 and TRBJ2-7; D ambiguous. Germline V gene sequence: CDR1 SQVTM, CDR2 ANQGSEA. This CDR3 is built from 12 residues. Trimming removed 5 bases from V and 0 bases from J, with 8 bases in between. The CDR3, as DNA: TGCAGCGTTAGGCACAGCTCCTACGAGCAGTACTTC. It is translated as CSVRHSSYEQYF.

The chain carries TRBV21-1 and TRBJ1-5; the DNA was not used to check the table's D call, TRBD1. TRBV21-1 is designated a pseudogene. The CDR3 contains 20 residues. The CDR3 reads CASSKLRGDRGFHSNQPQHF. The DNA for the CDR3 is TGTGCCAGCAGCAAGCTCCGGGGGGACAGGGGGTTTCATAGCAATCAGCCCCAGCATTTT.

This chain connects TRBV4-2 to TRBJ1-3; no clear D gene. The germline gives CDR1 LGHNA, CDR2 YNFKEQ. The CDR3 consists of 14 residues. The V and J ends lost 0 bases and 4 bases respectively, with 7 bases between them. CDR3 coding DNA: TGTGCCAGCAGCCAAGATTACACCGGAAACACCATATATTTT. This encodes CASSQDYTGNTIYF.

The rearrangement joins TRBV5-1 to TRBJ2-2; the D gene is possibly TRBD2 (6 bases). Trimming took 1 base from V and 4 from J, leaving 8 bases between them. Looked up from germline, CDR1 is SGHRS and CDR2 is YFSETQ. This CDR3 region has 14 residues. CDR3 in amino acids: CASSLLAFTGELFF. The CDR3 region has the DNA TGCGCCAGCAGCTTGCTAGCGTTCACCGGGGAGCTGTTTTTT.

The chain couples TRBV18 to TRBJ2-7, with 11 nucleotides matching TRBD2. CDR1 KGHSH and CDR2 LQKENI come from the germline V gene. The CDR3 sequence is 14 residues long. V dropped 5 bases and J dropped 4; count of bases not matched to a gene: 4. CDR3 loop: CASSTSGSVYEQYF. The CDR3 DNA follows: TGTGCCAGCTCAACTAGCGGGAGTGTGTACGAGCAGTACTTC.

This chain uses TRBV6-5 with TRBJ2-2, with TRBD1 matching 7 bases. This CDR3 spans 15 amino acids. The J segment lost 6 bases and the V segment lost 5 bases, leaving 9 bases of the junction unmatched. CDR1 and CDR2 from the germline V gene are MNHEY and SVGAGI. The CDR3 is CASSTDRARAGELFF. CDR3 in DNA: TGTGCCAGCAGTACAGACAGGGCGAGGGCCGGGGAGCTGTTTTTT.

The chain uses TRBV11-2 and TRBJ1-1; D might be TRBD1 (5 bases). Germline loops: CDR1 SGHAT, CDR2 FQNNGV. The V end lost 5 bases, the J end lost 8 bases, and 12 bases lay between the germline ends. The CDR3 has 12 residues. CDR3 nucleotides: TGTGCCAGCAGCATACCCAGGGTCGAAGCTTTCTTT. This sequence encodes CASSIPRVEAFF.

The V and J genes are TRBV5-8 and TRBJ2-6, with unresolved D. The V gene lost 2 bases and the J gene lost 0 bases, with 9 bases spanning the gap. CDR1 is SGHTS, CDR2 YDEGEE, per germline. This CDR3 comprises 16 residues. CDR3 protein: CASSFGLLSGANVLTF. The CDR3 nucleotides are TGTGCCAGCAGCTTTGGCCTTCTCTCTGGGGCCAACGTCCTGACTTTC.

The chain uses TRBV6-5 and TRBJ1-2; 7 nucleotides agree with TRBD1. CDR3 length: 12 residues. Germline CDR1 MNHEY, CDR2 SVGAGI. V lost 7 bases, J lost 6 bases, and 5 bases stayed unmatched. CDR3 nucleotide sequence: TGTGCCAGCACCACGGGGACAGATGGCTACACCTTC. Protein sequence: CASTTGTDGYTF.

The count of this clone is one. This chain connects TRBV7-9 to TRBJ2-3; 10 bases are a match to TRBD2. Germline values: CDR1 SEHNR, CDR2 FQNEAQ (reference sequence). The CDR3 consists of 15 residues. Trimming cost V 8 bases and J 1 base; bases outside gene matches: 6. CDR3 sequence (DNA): TGTGCCAGCGGGAGCACTAGCGGGGGCACAGATACGCAGTATTTT. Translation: CASGSTSGGTDTQYF. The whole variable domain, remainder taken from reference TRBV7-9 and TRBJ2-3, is DTGVSQNPRHKITKRGQNVTFRCDPISEHNRLYWYRQTLGQGPEFLTYFQNEAQLEKSRLLSDRFSAERPKGSFSTLEIQRTEQGDSAMYLCASGSTSGGTDTQYFGPGTRLTVL.

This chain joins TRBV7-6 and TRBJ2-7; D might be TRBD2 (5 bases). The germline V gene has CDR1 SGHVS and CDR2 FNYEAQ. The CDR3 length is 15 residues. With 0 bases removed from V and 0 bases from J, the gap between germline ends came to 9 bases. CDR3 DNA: TGTGCCAGCAGCTTAGCTAGCGTAAGCTCCTACGAGCAGTACTTC. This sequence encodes CASSLASVSSYEQYF.

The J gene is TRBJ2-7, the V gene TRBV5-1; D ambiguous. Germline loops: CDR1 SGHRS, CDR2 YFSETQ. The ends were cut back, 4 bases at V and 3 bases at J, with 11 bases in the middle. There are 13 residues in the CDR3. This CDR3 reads CASSAGNYYEQYF. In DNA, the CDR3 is TGCGCCAGCAGCGCCGGAAACTACTACGAGCAGTACTTC.

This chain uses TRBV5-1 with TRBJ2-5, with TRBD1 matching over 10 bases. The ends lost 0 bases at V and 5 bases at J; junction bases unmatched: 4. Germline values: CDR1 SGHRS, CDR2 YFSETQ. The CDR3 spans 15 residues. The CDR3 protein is CASSLVDRGRETQYF. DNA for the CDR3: TGCGCCAGCAGCTTGGTTGACAGGGGGCGTGAGACCCAGTACTTC.

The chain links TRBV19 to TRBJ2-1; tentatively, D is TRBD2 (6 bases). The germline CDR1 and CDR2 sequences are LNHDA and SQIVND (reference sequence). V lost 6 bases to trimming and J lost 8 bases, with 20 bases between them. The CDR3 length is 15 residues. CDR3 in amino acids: CASRDPGTLGDEQFF. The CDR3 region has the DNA TGTGCCAGTAGGGATCCCGGGACTTTAGGCGATGAGCAGTTCTTC. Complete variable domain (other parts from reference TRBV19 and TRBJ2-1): DGGITQSPKYLFRKEGQNVTLSCEQNLNHDAMYWYRQDPGQGLRLIYYSQIVNDFQKGDIAEGYSVSREKKESFPLTVTSAQKNPTAFYLCASRDPGTLGDEQFFGPGTRLTVL.

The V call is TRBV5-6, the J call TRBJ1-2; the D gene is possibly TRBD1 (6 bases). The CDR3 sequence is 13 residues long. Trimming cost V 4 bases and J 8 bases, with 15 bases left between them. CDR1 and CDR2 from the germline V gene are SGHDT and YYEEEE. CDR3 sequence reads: CASSRQVMDGYTF. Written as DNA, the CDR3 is TGTGCCAGCAGCAGACAGGTAATGGACGGCTACACCTTC.

CDR3 sequence reads: CASRLQSNTGELFF. For the CDR3, the DNA is TGTGCCAGCAGGCTACAGTCGAACACCGGGGAGCTGTTTTTT. V usage is TRBV6-4 and J usage is TRBJ2-2; D unclear. CDR3 size: 14 residues. The germline gives CDR1 MRHNA, CDR2 SNTAGT. The germline V and J ends were trimmed by 6 bases and 0 bases, with 8 bases remaining between them.

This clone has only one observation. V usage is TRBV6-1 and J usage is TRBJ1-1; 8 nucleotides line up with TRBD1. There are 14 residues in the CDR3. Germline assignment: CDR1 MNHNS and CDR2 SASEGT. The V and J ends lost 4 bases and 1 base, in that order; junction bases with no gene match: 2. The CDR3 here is CASSVGQANTEAFF. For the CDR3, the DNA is TGTGCCAGCAGTGTGGGACAGGCGAACACTGAAGCTTTCTTT.